This T cell receptor beta chain is from a study of blood T cell repertoires in COVID-19. Study context: T cells, B-cell-depleted T cells, or PBMCs provided the cDNA or gDNA that served as material.

All enrollees were roughly 18 to 95 years old and from fewer than 30 US areas. Cohort 3 donors counted as recovered after two negative PCRs, clearance, or resolved symptoms. V lost 4 bases to trimming and J lost 1 base; unmatched junction nucleotides: 7. The CDR3 is 17 amino acids. Looked up from germline, CDR1 is MNHEY and CDR2 is SVGEGT. Some clones are missing from TCRdb's copy, which holds only in-frame ones; the method was immunoSEQ multiplex PCR. The sample lists some 340,000 clones; 80% to 90% were seen once. The V and J genes are TRBV6-2 or TRBV6-3 and TRBJ2-3; TRBD2 matches at 11 bases. Sequencing was carried out using PBMCs or T cells enriched from blood (not recorded which). This receptor was identified in a woman in her thirties who had recovered from COVID-19. In nucleotides, the CDR3 is TGTGCCAGCAGTTCTGCTAGCGGGGGGCTGCGCACAGATACGCAGTATTTT. Its translation is CASSSASGGLRTDTQYF.